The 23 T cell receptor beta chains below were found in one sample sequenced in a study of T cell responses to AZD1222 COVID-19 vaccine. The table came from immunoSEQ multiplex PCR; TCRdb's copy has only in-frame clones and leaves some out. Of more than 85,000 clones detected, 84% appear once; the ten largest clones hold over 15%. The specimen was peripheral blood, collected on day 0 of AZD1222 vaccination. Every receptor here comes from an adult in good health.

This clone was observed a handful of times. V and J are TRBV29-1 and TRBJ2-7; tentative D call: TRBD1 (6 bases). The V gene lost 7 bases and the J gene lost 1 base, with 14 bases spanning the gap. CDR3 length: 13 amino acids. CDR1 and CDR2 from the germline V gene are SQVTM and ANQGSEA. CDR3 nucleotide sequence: TGCAGCGGGCAGGGGATAGGATCCTACGAGCAGTACTTC. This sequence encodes CSGQGIGSYEQYF.

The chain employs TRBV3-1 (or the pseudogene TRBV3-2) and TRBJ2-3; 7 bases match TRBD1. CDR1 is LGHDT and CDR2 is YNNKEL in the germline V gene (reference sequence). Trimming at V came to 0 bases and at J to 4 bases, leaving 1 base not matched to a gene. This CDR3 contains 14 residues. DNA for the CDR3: TGTGCCAGCAGCCAAGAGAGGGGGCCAGATACGCAGTATTTT. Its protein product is CASSQERGPDTQYF.

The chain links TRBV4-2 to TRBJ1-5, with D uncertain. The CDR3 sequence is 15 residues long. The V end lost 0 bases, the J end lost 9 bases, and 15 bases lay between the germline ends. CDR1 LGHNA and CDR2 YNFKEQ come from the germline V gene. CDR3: CASSQEAVLPGPQHF. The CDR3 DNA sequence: TGTGCCAGCAGCCAAGAGGCCGTACTGCCAGGGCCCCAGCATTTT.

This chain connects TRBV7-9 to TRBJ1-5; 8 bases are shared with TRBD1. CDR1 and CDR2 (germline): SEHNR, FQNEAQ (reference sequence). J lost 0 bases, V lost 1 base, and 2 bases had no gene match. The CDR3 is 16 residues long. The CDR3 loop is CASSLGTGSSNQPQHF. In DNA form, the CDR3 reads TGTGCCAGCAGCTTAGGGACAGGGAGTAGCAATCAGCCCCAGCATTTT.

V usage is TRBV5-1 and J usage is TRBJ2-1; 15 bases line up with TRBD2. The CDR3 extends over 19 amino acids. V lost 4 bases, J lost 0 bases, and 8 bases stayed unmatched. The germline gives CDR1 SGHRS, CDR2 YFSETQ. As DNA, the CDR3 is TGCGCCAGCAGCCCCATCGGGACTAGCGGGGGGAGCTCCTACAATGAGCAGTTCTTC. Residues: CASSPIGTSGGSSYNEQFF.

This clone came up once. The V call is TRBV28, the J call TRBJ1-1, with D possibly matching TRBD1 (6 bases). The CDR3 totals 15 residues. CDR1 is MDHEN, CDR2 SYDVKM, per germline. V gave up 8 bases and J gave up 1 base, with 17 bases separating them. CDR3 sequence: CASGRGGPKNTEAFF. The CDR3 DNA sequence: TGTGCCAGCGGCCGCGGGGGGCCAAAGAACACTGAAGCTTTCTTT.

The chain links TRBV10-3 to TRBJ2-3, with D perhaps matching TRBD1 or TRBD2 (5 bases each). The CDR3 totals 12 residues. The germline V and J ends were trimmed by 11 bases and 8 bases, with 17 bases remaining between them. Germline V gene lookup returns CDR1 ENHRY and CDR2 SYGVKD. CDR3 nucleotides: TGTGCCCTCGGGGACCGGGTGGGTACGCAGTATTTT. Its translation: CALGDRVGTQYF.

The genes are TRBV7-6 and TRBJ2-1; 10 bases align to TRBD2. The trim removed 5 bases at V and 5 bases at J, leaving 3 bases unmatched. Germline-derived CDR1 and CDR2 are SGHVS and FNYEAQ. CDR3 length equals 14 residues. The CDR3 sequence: CASSTLAGHNEQFF. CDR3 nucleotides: TGTGCCAGCAGCACACTAGCGGGGCACAATGAGCAGTTCTTC.

The CDR3 reads CASSLSRGDTEAFF. DNA for the CDR3: TGTGCCAGCAGTTTATCCAGGGGTGACACTGAAGCTTTCTTT. The genes are TRBV27 and TRBJ1-1; D may be TRBD1 (6 bases). The CDR3 consists of 14 residues. CDR1 is MNHEY, CDR2 SMNVEV, per germline (reference sequence). Trimming removed 0 bases at V and 3 bases at J, with 8 bases between.

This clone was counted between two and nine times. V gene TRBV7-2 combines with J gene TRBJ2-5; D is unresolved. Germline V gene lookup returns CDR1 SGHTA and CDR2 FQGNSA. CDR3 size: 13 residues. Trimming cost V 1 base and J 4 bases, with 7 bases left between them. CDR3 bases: TGTGCCAGCAGCTTAGATTTGGGAGAGACCCAGTACTTC. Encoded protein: CASSLDLGETQYF.

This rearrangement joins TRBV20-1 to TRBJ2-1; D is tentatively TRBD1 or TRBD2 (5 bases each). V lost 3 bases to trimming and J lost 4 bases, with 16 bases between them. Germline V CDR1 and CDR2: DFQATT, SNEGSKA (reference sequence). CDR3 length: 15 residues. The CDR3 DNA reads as TGCAGTGCTAGTCGTGGTGAGGGGCTATACAATGAGCAGTTCTTC. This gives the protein CSASRGEGLYNEQFF.

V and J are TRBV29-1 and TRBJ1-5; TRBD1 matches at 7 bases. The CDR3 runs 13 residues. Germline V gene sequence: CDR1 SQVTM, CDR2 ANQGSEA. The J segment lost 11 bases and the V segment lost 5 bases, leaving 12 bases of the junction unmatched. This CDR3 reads CSVRGVEGAAQHF. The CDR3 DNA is TGCAGCGTTCGGGGGGTGGAGGGGGCGGCCCAGCATTTT.

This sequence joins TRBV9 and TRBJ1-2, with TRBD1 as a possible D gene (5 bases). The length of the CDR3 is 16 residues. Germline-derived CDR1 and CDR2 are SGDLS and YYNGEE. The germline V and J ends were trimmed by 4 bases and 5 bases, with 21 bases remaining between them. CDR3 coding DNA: TGTGCCAGCAGCCCAGTAGTAGAGGGGTTGGGATATGGCTACACCTTC. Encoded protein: CASSPVVEGLGYGYTF.

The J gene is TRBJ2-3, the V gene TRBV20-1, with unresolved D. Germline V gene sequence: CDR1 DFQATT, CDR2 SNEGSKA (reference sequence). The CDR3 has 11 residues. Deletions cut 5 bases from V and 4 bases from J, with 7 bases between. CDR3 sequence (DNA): TGCAGTGCTGGGGATGCAGATACGCAGTATTTT. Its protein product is CSAGDADTQYF.

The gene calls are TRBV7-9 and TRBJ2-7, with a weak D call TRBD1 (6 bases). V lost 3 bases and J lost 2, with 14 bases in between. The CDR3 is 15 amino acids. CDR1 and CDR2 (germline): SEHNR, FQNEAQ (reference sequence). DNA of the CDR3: TGTGCCAGCAGCTTCGGTTCAGGGGCCACCTACGAGCAGTACTTC. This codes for CASSFGSGATYEQYF.

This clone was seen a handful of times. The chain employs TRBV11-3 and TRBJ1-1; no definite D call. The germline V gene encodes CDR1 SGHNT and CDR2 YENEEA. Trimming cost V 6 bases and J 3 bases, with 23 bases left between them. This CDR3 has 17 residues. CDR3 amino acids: CASRYPEPGQVDTEAFF. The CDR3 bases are TGTGCCAGCAGGTATCCAGAACCCGGCCAGGTGGACACTGAAGCTTTCTTT.

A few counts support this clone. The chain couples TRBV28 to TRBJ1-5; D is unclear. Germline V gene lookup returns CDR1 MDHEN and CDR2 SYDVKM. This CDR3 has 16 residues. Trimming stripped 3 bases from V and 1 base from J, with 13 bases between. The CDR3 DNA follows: TGTGCCAGCAGTTTGGAAGGGTGGCGGAGCAATCAGCCCCAGCATTTT. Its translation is CASSLEGWRSNQPQHF.

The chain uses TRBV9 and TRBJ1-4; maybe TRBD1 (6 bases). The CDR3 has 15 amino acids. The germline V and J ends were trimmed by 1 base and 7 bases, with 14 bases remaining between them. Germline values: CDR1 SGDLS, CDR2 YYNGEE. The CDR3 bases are TGTGCCAGCAGCGTACAGGGGAGGGTTTCTGAAAAACTGTTTTTT. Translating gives CASSVQGRVSEKLFF.

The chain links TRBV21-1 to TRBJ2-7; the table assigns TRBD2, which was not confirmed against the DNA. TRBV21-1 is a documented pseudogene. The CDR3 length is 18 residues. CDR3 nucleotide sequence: TGTGCCAGCAGCAAAGGGCCGAGGAGCGGGACTAAGTCCTACGAGCAGTACGTC. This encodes CASSKGPRSGTKSYEQYV.

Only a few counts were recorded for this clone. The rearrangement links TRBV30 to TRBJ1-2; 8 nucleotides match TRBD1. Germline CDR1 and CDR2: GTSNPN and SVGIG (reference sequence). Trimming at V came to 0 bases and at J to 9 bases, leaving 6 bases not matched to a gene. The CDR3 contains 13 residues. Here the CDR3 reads CAWSVQGGRSYTF. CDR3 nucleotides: TGTGCCTGGAGTGTACAGGGGGGGAGGAGCTACACCTTC.

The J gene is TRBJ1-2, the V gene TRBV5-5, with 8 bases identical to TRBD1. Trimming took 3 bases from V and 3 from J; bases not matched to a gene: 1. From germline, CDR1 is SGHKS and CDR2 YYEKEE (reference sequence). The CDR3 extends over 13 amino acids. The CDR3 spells CASSSTGDYGYTF. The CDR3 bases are TGTGCCAGCAGCTCGACAGGGGACTATGGCTACACCTTC.

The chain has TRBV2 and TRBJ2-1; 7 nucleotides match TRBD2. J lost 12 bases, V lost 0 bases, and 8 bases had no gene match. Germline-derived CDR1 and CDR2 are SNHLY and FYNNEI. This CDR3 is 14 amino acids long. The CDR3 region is CASSEAVLRGGQFF. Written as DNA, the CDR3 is TGTGCCAGCAGTGAAGCGGTCCTTCGCGGGGGGCAGTTCTTC.

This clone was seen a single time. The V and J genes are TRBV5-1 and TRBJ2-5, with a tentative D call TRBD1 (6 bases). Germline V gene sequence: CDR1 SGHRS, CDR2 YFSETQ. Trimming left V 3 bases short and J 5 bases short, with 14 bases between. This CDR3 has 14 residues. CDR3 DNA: TGCGCCAGCAGCTCGGTCCCTGGGGGCGAGACCCAGTACTTC. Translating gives CASSSVPGGETQYF. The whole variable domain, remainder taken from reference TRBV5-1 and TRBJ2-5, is KAGVTQTPRYLIKTRGQQVTLSCSPISGHRSVSWYQQTPGQGLQFLFEYFSETQRNKGNFPGRFSGRQFSNSRSEMNVSTLELGDSALYLCASSSVPGGETQYFGPGTRLLVL.